This TCR beta chain is from a study of beta chain features in type 1 diabetes. CD45RO/CCR7/CD25/CD127/CD95/CD27 separated CD4+ naive, central memory, regulatory and stem cell-like memory cells by sorting. CDR3 size: 16 residues. V lost 4 bases and J lost 0, with 16 bases in between. CDR1 is MNHEY, CDR2 SMNVEV, per germline (reference sequence). Study conclusions and caveats: A pattern of fewer insertions and more deletions at VDJ junctions was seen in type 1 diabetes patients. Reads derived from cDNA could over-represent cells showing high TCR expression. Among patients with Type 1 diabetes, TCRB CDR3s were moderately but significantly shorter in every one of the four CD4+ subsets.

This clone has more than one count but fewer than ten. Its antigen is not known. Expressed TCRB transcripts were sequenced, since all the RNA that had been isolated was reverse transcribed. Profiled with immunoSEQ multiplex PCR; TCRdb holds only in-frame clones, not every one. In the table there are about 260,000 clones, roughly 20% of which are singletons. Sequenced: naive CD4+ T cells from blood. The chain carries TRBV27 and TRBJ2-7, with D hard to call. This receptor was obtained from a woman aged 40 to 49 with type 1 diabetes. The CDR3 DNA follows: TGTGCCAGCAGTTGGGTTGCGGAATTAAGCTCCTACGAGCAGTACTTC. Its protein product is CASSWVAELSSYEQYF.